These 11 T cell receptor beta chains came from one sample sequenced in a study of blood T cell repertoires in COVID-19. Assay used: immunoSEQ multiplex PCR; TCRdb lists only in-frame clones, some missing. Altogether about 400,000 clones are present, about 90% being singletons, with the ten largest covering over 1%. The sequenced material came from peripheral blood. These receptor sequences come from a man aged 40-55 years with acute or convalescent COVID-19.

Of note for this clone: One junction end disagrees with the germline gene, perhaps due to a read error. The chain uses TRBV7-7 and TRBJ2-2; D is perhaps TRBD2 (6 bases). Looked up from germline, CDR1 is SSHAT and CDR2 is FNYEAQ (reference sequence). This CDR3 is 16 amino acids long. This CDR3 is CASSSGLTKGAGELFF. DNA of the CDR3: TGTGCTAGCAGCTCGGGACTGACGAAGGGTGCCGGGGAGCTGTTTTTT.

This clone has a single count. The chain joins TRBV30 to TRBJ2-3; 9 nucleotides agree with TRBD1. This CDR3 is built from 14 residues. CDR1 is GTSNPN and CDR2 is SVGIG in the germline V gene (reference sequence). Trimming removed 2 bases from V and 5 bases from J; junction bases left unmatched: 5. CDR3 bases: TGTGCCTGGAGTCCAGGACAGGGGCAAGATACGCAGTATTTT. Translated, it gives CAWSPGQGQDTQYF.

This chain uses TRBV2 with TRBJ1-5, with 7 bases identical to TRBD1. Germline V gene data show CDR1 as SNHLY and CDR2 as FYNNEI. The CDR3 loop spans 13 amino acids. Trimming cost V 8 bases and J 6 bases; bases outside gene matches: 7. The CDR3 is CASLLGGGQPQHF. CDR3 sequence (DNA): TGTGCCAGCCTCTTAGGGGGCGGTCAGCCCCAGCATTTT.

The V call is TRBV18, the J call TRBJ2-7; D is perhaps TRBD2 (5 bases). The germline gives CDR1 KGHSH, CDR2 LQKENI. V lost 3 bases and J lost 3, with 21 bases in between. The length of the CDR3 is 17 residues. DNA of the CDR3: TGTGCCAGCTCACCGCCGGTGGGCGGCGGAGGTTTCTACGAGCAGTACTTC. Its translation: CASSPPVGGGGFYEQYF.

The chain combines TRBV28 with TRBJ2-7; 8 bases line up with TRBD1. V lost 6 bases and J lost 2; bases outside the gene matches: 6. Per the germline V gene, CDR1 is MDHEN and CDR2 is SYDVKM. The CDR3 has 14 residues. The CDR3 sequence: CASRGMGQAYEQYF. The CDR3 coding sequence is TGTGCCAGCAGGGGAATGGGACAGGCCTACGAGCAGTACTTC.

V gene TRBV19 combines with J gene TRBJ2-7; D gene ambiguous. Trimming took 1 base from V and 0 from J, leaving 7 bases between them. Germline values: CDR1 LNHDA, CDR2 SQIVND (reference sequence). CDR3 size: 14 residues. The CDR3 spells CASSIGGSSYEQYF. The CDR3 DNA reads as TGTGCCAGTAGTATAGGAGGAAGCTCCTACGAGCAGTACTTC.

V is TRBV2 and J is TRBJ2-2; TRBD2 matches 9 bases. The CDR3 covers 14 residues. Germline V gene sequence: CDR1 SNHLY, CDR2 FYNNEI. V was clipped by 7 bases and J by 2 bases; unmatched bases: 2. The CDR3 loop reads CASKLAGNTGELFF. CDR3 DNA: TGTGCCAGCAAACTAGCGGGTAACACCGGGGAGCTGTTTTTT.

This clone was seen a single time. The chain employs TRBV10-3 and TRBJ2-7, with 9 bases that match TRBD1. This CDR3 comprises 13 residues. Germline lookup yields CDR1 ENHRY and CDR2 SYGVKD. The V and J ends lost 8 bases and 0 bases, in that order; junction bases with no gene match: 2. The CDR3 loop is CAIWTGASYEQYF. CDR3 sequence (DNA): TGTGCCATCTGGACAGGGGCCTCCTACGAGCAGTACTTC.

There are a few counts of this clone. Other DNA variants within this sample encode the same CDR3. The chain recombines TRBV5-1 with TRBJ1-1; D might be TRBD1 (5 bases). With 1 base removed from V and 5 bases from J, the gap between germline ends came to 12 bases. The germline gives CDR1 SGHRS, CDR2 YFSETQ. The CDR3 extends over 14 amino acids. The CDR3 region is CASSLRGGGTEAFF. Written as DNA, the CDR3 is TGCGCCAGCAGCTTGAGAGGCGGGGGGACTGAAGCTTTCTTT.

CDR3 coding DNA: TGCAGCGCCCCCGCTGGCGGGGGGCGGTACACAGATACGCAGTATTTT. Amino acid sequence: CSAPAGGGRYTDTQYF. The genes are TRBV29-1 and TRBJ2-3, with 8 bases fitting TRBD2. The junction had 14 bases not matched to a gene; V was cut back by 7 bases and J by 2 bases. Germline V gene lookup returns CDR1 SQVTM and CDR2 ANQGSEA. The CDR3 length is 16 residues.

This rearrangement joins TRBV11-1 to TRBJ1-2; D might be TRBD1 (5 bases). V was clipped by 6 bases and J by 3 bases, with 11 bases between them. Germline CDR1 is SGHAT and CDR2 is FQDESV (reference sequence). This CDR3 region has 13 residues. CDR3 protein: CASSPRQYYGYTF. The CDR3 DNA follows: TGTGCCAGCAGTCCTCGACAGTACTATGGCTACACCTTC.